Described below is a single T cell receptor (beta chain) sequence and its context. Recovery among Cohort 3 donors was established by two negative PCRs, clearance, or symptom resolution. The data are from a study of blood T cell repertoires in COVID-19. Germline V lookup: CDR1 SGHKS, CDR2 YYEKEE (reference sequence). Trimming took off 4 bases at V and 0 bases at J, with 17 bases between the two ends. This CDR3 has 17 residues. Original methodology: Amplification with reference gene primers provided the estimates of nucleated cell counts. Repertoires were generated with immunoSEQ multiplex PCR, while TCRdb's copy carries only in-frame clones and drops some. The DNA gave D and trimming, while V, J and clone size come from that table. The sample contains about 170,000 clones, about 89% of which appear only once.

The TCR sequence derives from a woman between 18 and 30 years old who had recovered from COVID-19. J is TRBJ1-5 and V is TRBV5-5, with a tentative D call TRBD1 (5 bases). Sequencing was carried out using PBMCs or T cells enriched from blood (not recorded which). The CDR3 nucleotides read TGTGCCAGCAGCCGGACGGACACTCACCTTAGCAATCAGCCCCAGCATTTT. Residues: CASSRTDTHLSNQPQHF.